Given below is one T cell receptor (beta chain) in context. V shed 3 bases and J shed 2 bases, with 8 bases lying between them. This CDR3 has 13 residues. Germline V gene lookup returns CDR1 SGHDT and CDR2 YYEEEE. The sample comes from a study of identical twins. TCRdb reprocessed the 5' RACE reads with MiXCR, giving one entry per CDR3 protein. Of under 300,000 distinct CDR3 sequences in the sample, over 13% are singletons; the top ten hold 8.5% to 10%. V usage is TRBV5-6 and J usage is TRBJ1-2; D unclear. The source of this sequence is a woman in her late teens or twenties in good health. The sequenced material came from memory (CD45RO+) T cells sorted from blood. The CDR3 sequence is CASSSSGNYGYTF. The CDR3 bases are TGTGCCAGCAGCTCTTCGGGGAACTATGGCTACACCTTC.